This T cell receptor (beta chain) was documented in a study of T-cell memory formation after mild COVID-19. Regarding the study as a whole: There were some responding clones in pre-infection memory, which suggested that cross-reactive memory had joined. Day 15 to 85 contracting clones showed balanced CD4/CD8; day 15 to 37 expanders favored CD4+. SARS-CoV-2 specificity of second-wave clones peaking day 37 was unconfirmed.

As to this clonotype: Its antigen is not identified.

The CDR3 sequence is 15 residues long. Looked up from germline, CDR1 is DFQATT and CDR2 is SNEGSKA (reference sequence). V shed 7 bases and J 5 bases; nucleotides not matched to a gene: 15. Researchers used 5'RACE with constant-segment primers to make TCR alpha and TCR beta cDNA libraries that carry sample barcodes and UMIs. Via MiXCR, TCRdb re-called the 5' RACE reads, giving one row per CDR3 protein. The data contain about 160,000 distinct CDR3 sequences, 31% of them singletons. This chain uses TRBV20-1 with TRBJ1-2; 8 bases are shared with TRBD1. The receptor was derived from an adult woman who had mild COVID-19 (a few samples of this study predate the infection). Cell type and time point are not known. Sequenced sample: PBMCs or a T cell subset sorted from them (not recorded which). In nucleotides, the CDR3 is TGCAGTGTTCAATCCCCCCAGGGGGCGGGTTATGGCTACACCTTC. Amino acids: CSVQSPQGAGYGYTF.